Below, one TCR beta chain is given with its context. What it binds is unknown. Germline is not matched at one junction end, which may reflect a read error. The data were obtained in a study of T cells in Graves' hyperthyroidism and ophthalmopathy. Points from the study as a whole: A model of 13 V-J features distinguished ophthalmopathy from stable hyperthyroidism. The model made its ophthalmopathy prediction, and onset followed a median approximately 6 months later.

The V gene's germline CDR1 is SGHAT and CDR2 FQDESV (reference sequence). This CDR3 has 12 amino acids. There were TCR beta CDR3 regions amplified from RNA transcripts. The primer set for the first-round RT-PCR of the TCR CDR3 was HTBI. MiXCR, run by TCRdb on the multiplex PCR reads, gives a single entry per CDR3 protein. The sample consists of over 500,000 distinct CDR3 sequences, 40% to 50% of them appearing once. The chain uses TRBV11-1 and TRBJ1-1; tentatively, D is TRBD1 (5 bases). The sample comprised peripheral blood or thyroid tissue (not recorded which). The sequence was obtained from an adult woman with Graves' disease, either hyperthyroidism or ophthalmopathy (not recorded which). The CDR3 protein is CASSLMQGWIRF. CDR3 DNA: TGTGCCAGCAGCTTAATGCAGGGCTGGATCAGGTTT.